This T cell receptor beta chain emerged from a study of OX40 agonist ivuxolimab in advanced cancers. Study-level information: It was ivuxolimab, an agonistic anti-OX40 (CD134) antibody, that patients were treated with. Among those enrolled, mean age was around 55 years (range about 20 to 79) and 82.7% were male. Findings and limits, study-wide: Averaged across samples, CD8+ T cells carried more expanded clones than CD4+ did. Within 6 weeks, CD4+ and CD8+ blood T cells expanded clonally at 0.1 to 3.0 mg/kg.

The assay was immunoSEQ multiplex PCR, and TCRdb's table has in-frame clones only and misses some. This sample has fewer than 30,000 clones, with over 75% found just once. Trimming pared 3 bases from V and 0 bases from J, leaving 8 bases between. CDR3 length equals 15 residues. The germline V gene encodes CDR1 KGHSH and CDR2 LQKENI. With regard to this clone: The antigen is unknown.

The V and J genes are TRBV18 and TRBJ1-4; D gene unclear. The receptor comes from an adult with an advanced solid tumor such as melanoma, head and neck, liver or kidney cancer. This specimen was CD4+ or CD8+ T cells sorted from blood, taken in a trial of the OX40 agonist ivuxolimab. CDR3 amino acids: CASSPRSSTNEKLFF. The DNA for the CDR3 is TGTGCCAGCTCACCCCGGTCCTCAACTAATGAAAAACTGTTTTTT.